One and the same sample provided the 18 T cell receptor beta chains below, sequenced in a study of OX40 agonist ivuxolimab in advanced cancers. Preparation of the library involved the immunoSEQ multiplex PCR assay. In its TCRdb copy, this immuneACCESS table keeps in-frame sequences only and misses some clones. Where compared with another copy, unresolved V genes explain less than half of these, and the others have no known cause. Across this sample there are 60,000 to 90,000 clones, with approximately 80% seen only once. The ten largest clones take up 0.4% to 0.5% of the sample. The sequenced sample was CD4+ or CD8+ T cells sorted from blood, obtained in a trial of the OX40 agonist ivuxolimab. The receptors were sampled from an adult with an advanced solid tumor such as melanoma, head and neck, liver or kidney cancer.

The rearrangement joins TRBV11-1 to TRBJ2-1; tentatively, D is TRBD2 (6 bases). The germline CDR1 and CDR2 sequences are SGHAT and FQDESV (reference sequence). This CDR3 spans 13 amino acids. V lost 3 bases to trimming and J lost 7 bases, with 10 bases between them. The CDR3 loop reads CASSLTSYNEQFF. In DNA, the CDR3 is TGTGCCAGCAGCTTGACTAGTTATAATGAGCAGTTCTTC. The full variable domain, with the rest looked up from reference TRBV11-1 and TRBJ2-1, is EAEVAQSPRYKITEKSQAVAFWCDPISGHATLYWYRQILGQGPELLVQFQDESVVDDSQLPKDRFSAERLKGVDSTLKIQPAELGDSAMYLCASSLTSYNEQFFGPGTRLTVL.

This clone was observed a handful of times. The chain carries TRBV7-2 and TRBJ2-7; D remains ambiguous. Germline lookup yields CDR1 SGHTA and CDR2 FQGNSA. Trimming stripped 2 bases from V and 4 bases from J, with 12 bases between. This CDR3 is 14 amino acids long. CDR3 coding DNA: TGTGCCAGCAGCTTAAACCCGGGCCCTTACGAGCAGTACGTC. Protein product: CASSLNPGPYEQYV.

The CDR3 bases are TGTGCCAGCTCAAAGATCTCTGGGGCCAACGTCCTGACTTTC. Its translation is CASSKISGANVLTF. The chain joins TRBV18 to TRBJ2-6; D is uncertain. From germline, CDR1 is KGHSH and CDR2 LQKENI. Trimming shortened V by 5 bases and J by 0 bases, and 5 bases separated the two germline ends. The CDR3 spans 14 residues.

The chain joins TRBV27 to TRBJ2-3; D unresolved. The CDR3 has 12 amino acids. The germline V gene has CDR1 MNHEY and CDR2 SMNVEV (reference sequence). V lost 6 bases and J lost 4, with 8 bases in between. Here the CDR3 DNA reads TGTGCCAGCAGCTATCGGGCAGATACGCAGTATTTT. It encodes CASSYRADTQYF.

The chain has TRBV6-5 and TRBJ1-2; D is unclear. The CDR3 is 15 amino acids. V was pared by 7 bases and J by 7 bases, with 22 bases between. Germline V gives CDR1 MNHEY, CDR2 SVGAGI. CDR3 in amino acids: CASTPGKGLAGGYTF. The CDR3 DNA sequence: TGTGCCAGCACACCGGGGAAGGGCCTCGCAGGTGGCTACACCTTC.

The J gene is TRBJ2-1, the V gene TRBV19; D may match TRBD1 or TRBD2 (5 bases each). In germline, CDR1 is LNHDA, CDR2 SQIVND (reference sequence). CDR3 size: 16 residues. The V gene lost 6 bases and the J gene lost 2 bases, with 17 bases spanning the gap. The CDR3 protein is CASRNRGGTAYNEQFF. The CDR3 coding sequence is TGTGCCAGTAGGAATCGGGGCGGAACCGCCTACAATGAGCAGTTCTTC.

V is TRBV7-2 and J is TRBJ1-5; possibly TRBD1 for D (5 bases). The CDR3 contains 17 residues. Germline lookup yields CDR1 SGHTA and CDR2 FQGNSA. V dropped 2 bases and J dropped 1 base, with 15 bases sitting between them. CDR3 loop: CASSLWNLGTSNQPQHF. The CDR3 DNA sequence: TGTGCCAGCAGCTTATGGAATCTGGGGACGAGCAATCAGCCCCAGCATTTT.

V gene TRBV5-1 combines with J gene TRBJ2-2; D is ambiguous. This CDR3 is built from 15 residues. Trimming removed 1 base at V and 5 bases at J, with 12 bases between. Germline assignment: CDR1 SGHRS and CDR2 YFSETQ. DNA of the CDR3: TGCGCCAGCAGCTTGTTGAGTACTTCTACCGGGGAGCTGTTTTTT. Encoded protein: CASSLLSTSTGELFF.

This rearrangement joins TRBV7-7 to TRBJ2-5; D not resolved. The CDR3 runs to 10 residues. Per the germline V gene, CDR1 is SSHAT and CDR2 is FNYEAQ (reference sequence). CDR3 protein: CSVYQETQYF. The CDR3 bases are TGTTCCGTGTACCAAGAGACCCAGTACTTC.

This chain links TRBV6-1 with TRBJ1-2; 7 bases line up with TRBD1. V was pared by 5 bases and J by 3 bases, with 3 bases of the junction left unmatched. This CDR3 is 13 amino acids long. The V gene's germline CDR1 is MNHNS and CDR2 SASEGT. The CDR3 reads CASSRQGDYGYTF. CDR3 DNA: TGTGCCAGCAGTAGACAGGGCGACTATGGCTACACCTTC.

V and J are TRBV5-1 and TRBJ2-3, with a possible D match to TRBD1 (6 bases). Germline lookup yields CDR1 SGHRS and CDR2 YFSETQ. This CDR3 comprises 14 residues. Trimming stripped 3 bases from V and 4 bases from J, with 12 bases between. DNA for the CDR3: TGCGCCAGCAGCTCACCCGAGGGGGCAGATACGCAGTATTTT. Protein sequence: CASSSPEGADTQYF.

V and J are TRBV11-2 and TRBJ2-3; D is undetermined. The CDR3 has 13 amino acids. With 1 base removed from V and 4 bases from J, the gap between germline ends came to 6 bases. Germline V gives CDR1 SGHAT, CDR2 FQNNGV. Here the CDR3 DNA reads TGTGCCAGCAGCTTAGTACTGGCAGATACGCAGTATTTT. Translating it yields CASSLVLADTQYF.

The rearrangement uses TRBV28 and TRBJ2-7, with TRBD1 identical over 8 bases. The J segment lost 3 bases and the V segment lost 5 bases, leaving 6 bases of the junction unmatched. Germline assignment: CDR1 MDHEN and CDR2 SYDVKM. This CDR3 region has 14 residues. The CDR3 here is CASSVTGAHYEQYV. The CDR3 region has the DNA TGTGCCAGCAGTGTGACAGGGGCACACTACGAGCAGTACGTC.

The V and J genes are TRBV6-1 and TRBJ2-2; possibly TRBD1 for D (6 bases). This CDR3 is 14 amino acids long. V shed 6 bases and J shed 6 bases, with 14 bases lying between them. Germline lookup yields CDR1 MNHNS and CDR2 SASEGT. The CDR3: CASRLQGFPGELFF. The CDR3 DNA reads TGTGCCAGCAGGTTACAGGGTTTCCCCGGGGAGCTGTTTTTT.

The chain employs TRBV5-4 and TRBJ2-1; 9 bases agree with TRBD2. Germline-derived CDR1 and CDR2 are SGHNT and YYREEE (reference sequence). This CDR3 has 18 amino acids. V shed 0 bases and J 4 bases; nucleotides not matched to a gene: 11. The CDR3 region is CASSLVLRSSGGYNEQFF. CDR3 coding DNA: TGTGCCAGCAGCTTGGTATTGAGGAGTAGCGGGGGTTACAATGAGCAGTTCTTC.

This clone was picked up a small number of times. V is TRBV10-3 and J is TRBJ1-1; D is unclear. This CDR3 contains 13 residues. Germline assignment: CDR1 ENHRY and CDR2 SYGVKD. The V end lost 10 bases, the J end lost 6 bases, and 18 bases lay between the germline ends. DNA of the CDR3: TGTGCCACCCGGGAGACATACATGTCTGAAGCTTTCTTT. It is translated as CATRETYMSEAFF.

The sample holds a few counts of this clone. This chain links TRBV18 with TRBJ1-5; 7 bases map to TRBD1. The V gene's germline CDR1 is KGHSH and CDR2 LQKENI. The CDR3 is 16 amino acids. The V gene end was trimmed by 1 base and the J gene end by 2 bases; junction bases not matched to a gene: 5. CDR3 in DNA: TGTGCCAGCTCACCACAGGGGGCAGGGGGCAATCAGCCCCAGCATTTT. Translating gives CASSPQGAGGNQPQHF.

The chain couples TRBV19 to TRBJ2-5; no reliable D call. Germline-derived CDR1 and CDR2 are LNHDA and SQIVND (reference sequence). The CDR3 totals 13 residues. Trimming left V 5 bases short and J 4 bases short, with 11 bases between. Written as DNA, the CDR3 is TGTGCCAGTAGTGCAGTGTTCGGAGAGACCCAGTACTTC. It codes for CASSAVFGETQYF.